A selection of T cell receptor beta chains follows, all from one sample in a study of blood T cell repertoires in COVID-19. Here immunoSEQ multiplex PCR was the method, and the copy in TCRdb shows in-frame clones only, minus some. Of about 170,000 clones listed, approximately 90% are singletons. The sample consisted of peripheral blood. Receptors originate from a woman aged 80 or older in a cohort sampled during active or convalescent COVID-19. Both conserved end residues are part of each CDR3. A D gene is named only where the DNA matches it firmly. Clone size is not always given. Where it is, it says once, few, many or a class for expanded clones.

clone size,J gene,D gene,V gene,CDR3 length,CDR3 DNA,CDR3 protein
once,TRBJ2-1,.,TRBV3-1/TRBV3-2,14,TGTGCCAGCAGCCAAGAACCAGCCTACAATGAGCAGTTCTTC,CASSQEPAYNEQFF
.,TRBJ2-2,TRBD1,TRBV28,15,TGTGCCAGCAGTTTCCAGGGGGCTGAGACCGGGGAGCTGTTTTTT,CASSFQGAETGELFF
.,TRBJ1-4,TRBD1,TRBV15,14,TGTGCCACCAGCAGAGGAAGACAGGGAGAAAAACTGTTTTTT,CATSRGRQGEKLFF
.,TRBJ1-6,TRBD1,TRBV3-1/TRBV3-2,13,TGTGCCAGCAGCCCCGGGACAGGGGAAGCCCTCCACTTT,CASSPGTGEALHF
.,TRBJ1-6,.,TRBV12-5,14,TGTGCTAGTGGGAGTGACACATATAATTCACCCCTCCACTTT,CASGSDTYNSPLHF
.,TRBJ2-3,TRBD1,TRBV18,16,TGTGCCAGCTCACCACTTCCGACAGGGGGCACAGATACGCAGTATTTT,CASSPLPTGGTDTQYF
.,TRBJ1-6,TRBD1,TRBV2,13,TGTGCCAGCCAAACAGGGGGAAATTCACCCCTCCACTTT,CASQTGGNSPLHF
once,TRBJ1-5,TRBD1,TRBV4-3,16,TGCGCCAGCAGCCAAAAAATCGACAGGGGTAATCAGCCCCAGCATTTT,CASSQKIDRGNQPQHF
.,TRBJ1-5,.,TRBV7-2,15,TGTGCCAGCAGCTTGGGGGGTCTCAGCAATCAGCCCCAGCATTTT,CASSLGGLSNQPQHF
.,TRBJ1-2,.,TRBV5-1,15,TGCGCCAGTTCCGTCGCGGGGGATTCTTCGGGTGGCTACACCTTC,CASSVAGDSSGGYTF
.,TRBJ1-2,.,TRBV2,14,TGTGCCAGCAGGGTCACAGATTCCAGCTATGGCTACACCTTC,CASRVTDSSYGYTF
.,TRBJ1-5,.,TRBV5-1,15,TGCGCCAGCAGCTTAGGGTCGGGGGGCAATCAGCCCCAGCATTTT,CASSLGSGGNQPQHF
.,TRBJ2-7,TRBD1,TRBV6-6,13,TGTGCCAGCAGTGGGACAGGGATGGGGGAGCAGTACTTC,CASSGTGMGEQYF
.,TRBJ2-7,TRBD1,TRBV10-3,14,TGTGCCACTGCGGACAGGGTGGGTTCCTACGAGCAGTACTTC,CATADRVGSYEQYF
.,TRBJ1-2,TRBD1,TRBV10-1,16,TGCGCCAGCAGTGAGGGGACAGGGAATGGATACTATGGCTACACCTTC,CASSEGTGNGYYGYTF
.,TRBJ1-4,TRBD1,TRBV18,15,TGTGCCAGCTCAGGGACAGGGGACACTAATGAAAAACTGTTTTTT,CASSGTGDTNEKLFF
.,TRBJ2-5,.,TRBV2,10,TGTGCCAGCAGTGAAGGGCCCCCTCACTTC,CASSEGPPHF
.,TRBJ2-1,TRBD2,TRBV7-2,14,TGTGCCAGCAGCTTACTGGGGCTAGCGGGAACCCAGTTCTTC,CASSLLGLAGTQFF
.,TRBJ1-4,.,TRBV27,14,TGTGCCAGCAGTATAACAGGGACCCATGAAAAACTGTTTTTT,CASSITGTHEKLFF
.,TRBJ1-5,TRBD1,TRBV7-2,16,TGTGCCAGCAGCTTAGGTTCAGGGGGCGCCAATCAGCCCCAGCATTTT,CASSLGSGGANQPQHF
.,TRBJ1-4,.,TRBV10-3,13,TGTGCCTCGACGGGGGAGCTTAATGAAAAACTGTTTTTT,CASTGELNEKLFF
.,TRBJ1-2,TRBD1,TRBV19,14,TGTGCCAGTAGTAGGGACAGGGGAAACTATGGCTACACCTTC,CASSRDRGNYGYTF
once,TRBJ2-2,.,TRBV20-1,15,TGCAGTGCTAGTACCATACACCCGAACACCGGGGAGCTGTTTTTT,CSASTIHPNTGELFF
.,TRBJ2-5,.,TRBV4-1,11,TGCGCCAGCAGTGGCCTGGAGACCCAGTACTTC,CASSGLETQYF
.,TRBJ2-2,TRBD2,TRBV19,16,TGTGCCAGTTTCCAGGTCGGCGGGGGGGCAAACGGGGAGCTGTTTTTT,CASFQVGGGANGELFF
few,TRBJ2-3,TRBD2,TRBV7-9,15,TGTGCCAGCAGTCGGGCTAGCGGGAGACAAGATACGCAGTATTTT,CASSRASGRQDTQYF
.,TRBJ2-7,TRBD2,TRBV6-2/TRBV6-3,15,TGTGCCAGCAGTCTACTCGCGGGGGTTTCTTACGAGCAGTACTTC,CASSLLAGVSYEQYF
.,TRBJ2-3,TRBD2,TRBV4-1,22,TGCGCCAGCAGCCAAGATTGGGTAGCGGGGGTCCTAATGCCTTCTAGCACAGATACGCAGTATTTT,CASSQDWVAGVLMPSSTDTQYF
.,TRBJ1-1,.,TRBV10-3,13,TGTGCCATCAGCCCTACAGGGAACACTGAAGCTTTCTTT,CAISPTGNTEAFF
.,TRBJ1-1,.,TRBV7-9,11,TGTGCCAGCAGCTTCGGGACTGAAGCTTTCTTT,CASSFGTEAFF
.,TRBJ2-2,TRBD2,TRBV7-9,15,TGTGCCAGCAGGTCTAAGCGGGAGTTAACCGGGGAGCTGTTTTTT,CASRSKRELTGELFF
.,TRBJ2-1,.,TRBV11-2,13,TGTGCCAGCAGCTTAGGTTCGGGGGTACGGCAGTTCTTC,CASSLGSGVRQFF
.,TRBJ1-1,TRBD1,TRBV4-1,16,TGCGCCAGCAGCCACAGCATGATCAGGGGGCTGGCTGAAGCTTTCTTT,CASSHSMIRGLAEAFF
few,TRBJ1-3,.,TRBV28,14,TGTGCCAGCAGTACTCAGGGCTCGGGAAACACCATATATTTT,CASSTQGSGNTIYF
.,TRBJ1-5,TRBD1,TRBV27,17,TGTGCCAGCAGACCTAACTCTGGACAGGGATTGGGTCAGCCCCAGCATTTT,CASRPNSGQGLGQPQHF
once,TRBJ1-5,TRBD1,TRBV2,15,TGTGCCAGCAGTCAGGGGGCGCAGGGCAATCAGCCCCAGCATTTT,CASSQGAQGNQPQHF
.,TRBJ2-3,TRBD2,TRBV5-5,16,TGTGCCAGCAGCTGGGTGACTAGCGGGGGCACAGATACGCAGTATTTT,CASSWVTSGGTDTQYF
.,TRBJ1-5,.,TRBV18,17,TGTGCCAGCTCACCACCGGGGGGAAGTGGTGGCAATCAGCCCCAGCATTTT,CASSPPGGSGGNQPQHF
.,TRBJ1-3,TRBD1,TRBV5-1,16,TGCGCCAGCAGCACCGGACAGGGACACTCTGGAAACACCATATATTTT,CASSTGQGHSGNTIYF
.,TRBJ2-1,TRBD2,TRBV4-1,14,TGCGCCAGCAGGCAGCGGGAACAATACAATGAGCAGTTCTTC,CASRQREQYNEQFF
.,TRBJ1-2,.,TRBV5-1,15,TGCGCCAGCAGCCCGGTGGGGGGTAAGGAGTATGGCTACACCTTC,CASSPVGGKEYGYTF
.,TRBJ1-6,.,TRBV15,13,TGTGCCTCCCACGGCTCCTATAATTCACCCCTCCACTTT,CASHGSYNSPLHF
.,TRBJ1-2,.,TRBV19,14,TGTGCCAGTAGTGTTGACAAGTCTAACTATGGCTACACCTTC,CASSVDKSNYGYTF
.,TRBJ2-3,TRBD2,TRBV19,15,TGTGCCAGTAGTATAGTGGACTTGGGGAGGGGTACGCAGTATTTT,CASSIVDLGRGTQYF
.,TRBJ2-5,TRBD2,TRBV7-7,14,TGTGCTAGCAGCTTGAGCGGGGGGGCGGAGACCCAGTACTTC,CASSLSGGAETQYF
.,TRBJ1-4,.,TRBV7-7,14,TGTGCCAGCAGCAAGGGAGCAACTAATGAAAAACTGTTTTTT,CASSKGATNEKLFF
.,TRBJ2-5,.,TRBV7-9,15,TGTGCCAGCAGCTTAGTCGCGCCCGGTGAAGAGACCCAGTACTTC,CASSLVAPGEETQYF
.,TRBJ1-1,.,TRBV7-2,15,TGTGCCAGCAGCTTCGACTTTCAGAGGAACACTGAAGCTTTCTTT,CASSFDFQRNTEAFF
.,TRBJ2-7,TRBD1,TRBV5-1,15,TGCGCCAGCAAGATTCGGACAGGGAGCTCCTACGAGCAGTACTTC,CASKIRTGSSYEQYF